The sequence of this TCR beta chain was determined in a study of shared clonotypes between healthy human individuals. Study-level points and caveats: Represented diversity, genetic and exposure-history alike, was limited by few donors. Sequencing depth was predicted to influence how clonotypes are shared among donors.

Deep was the level used in running the assay. Replicate sorted-subset PCRs were loaded with 150 to 200 ng DNA, 31,000 or so T cell genomes. Assay used: immunoSEQ multiplex PCR; TCRdb lists only in-frame clones, some missing. The table has 2.5 million or so clones, around nine tenths seen once. Remarks on this clone: Its antigen is unidentified.

CDR3 size: 16 residues. Germline V CDR1 and CDR2: KGHSH, LQKENI. The germline V and J ends were trimmed by 4 bases and 1 base, with 14 bases remaining between them. Input material: naive CD4+ T cells sorted from blood. Documented subset: CD45RA+ positively selected. V and J are TRBV18 and TRBJ1-3; D is undetermined. This clonotype was obtained from a man aged 18 to 35 in good health. The DNA for the CDR3 is TGTGCCAGCTCACAACAGATGGGAGTATCTGGAAACACCATATATTTT. This codes for CASSQQMGVSGNTIYF.